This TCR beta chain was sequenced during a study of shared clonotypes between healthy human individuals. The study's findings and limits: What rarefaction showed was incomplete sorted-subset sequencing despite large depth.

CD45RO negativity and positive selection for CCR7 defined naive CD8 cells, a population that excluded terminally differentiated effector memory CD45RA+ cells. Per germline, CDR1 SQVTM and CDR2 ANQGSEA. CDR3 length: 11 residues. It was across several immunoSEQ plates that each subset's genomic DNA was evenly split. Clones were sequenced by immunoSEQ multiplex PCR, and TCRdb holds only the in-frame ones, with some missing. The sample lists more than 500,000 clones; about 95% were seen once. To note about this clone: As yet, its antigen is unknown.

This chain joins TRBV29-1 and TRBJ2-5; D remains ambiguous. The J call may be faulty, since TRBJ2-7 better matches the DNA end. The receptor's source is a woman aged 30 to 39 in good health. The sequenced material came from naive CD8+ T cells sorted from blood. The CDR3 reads CSVVRHYEQYF. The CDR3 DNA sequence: TGCAGCGTTGTACGTCACTACGAGCAGTACTTC.